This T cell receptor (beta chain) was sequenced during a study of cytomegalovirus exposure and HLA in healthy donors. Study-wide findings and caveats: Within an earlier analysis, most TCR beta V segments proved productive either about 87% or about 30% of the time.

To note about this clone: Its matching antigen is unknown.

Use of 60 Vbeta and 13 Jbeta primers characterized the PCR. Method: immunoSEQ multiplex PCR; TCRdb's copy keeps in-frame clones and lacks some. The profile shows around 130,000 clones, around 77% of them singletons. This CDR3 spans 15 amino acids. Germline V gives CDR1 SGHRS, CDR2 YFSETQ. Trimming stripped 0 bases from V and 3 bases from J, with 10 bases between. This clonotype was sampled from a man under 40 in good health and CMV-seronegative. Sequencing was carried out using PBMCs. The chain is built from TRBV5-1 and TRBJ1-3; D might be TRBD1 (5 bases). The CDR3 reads CASSLGFGGGNTIYF. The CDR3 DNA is TGCGCCAGCAGCTTGGGGTTCGGGGGTGGAAACACCATATATTTT.